This is a list of T cell receptor beta chains from one sample in a study of regulatory and conventional T cells in RAG deficiency. Measured with immunoSEQ multiplex PCR; TCRdb has only the in-frame clones, and not every one. The table includes fewer than 4,000 clones, 94% detected once. The same data also went into a second study, on regulatory T cells.

Source material: CD4+ Tregs sorted from blood. These receptors came from a human donor in good health. CDR3s leave out the opening cysteine and the closing phenylalanine or tryptophan. Some rows mark clone size as missing; the rest say once, few, many or name a class of expanded clone.

j_gene | v_gene | abundance | CDR3aa
TRBJ2-7 | TRBV6-6 | - | ASSKLAGAFSEQY
TRBJ2-5 | TRBV6-6 | - | ASSQTGPPETQY
TRBJ1-1 | TRBV19 | - | ASTNLRRAVTEAF
TRBJ2-2 | TRBV9 | - | ASSAGKGWQGNTGELF
TRBJ2-1 | TRBV5-5 | - | ASSLSTYNEQF
TRBJ1-2 | TRBV5-1 | once | ASSRDTGFNYGYT
TRBJ2-5 | TRBV4-1 | once | ASSQRDRQETQY
TRBJ1-6 | TRBV4-1 | - | ASSSDRELDSPLH
TRBJ1-4 | TRBV5-1 | - | ASSLDGEKLF
TRBJ1-1 | TRBV25-1 | - | ASQQGWDTEAF
TRBJ1-4 | TRBV10-3 | - | AISDRRGLNEKLF
TRBJ2-1 | TRBV27 | - | ASSLAGGDLEQF
TRBJ1-3 | TRBV10-3 | once | ATDDGNGNTIY
TRBJ2-1 | TRBV4-1 | once | ASSHRGLAEGEQF
TRBJ2-5 | TRBV5-1 | - | ASSLGGQQETQY
TRBJ2-1 | TRBV5-1 | - | ASSLASGTSWAYNEQF
TRBJ2-3 | TRBV14 | - | ASSQEGITDTQY
TRBJ2-2 | TRBV5-1 | - | ASSPAVTFNTGELF
TRBJ2-3 | TRBV7-9 | - | ASTKVENTQY
TRBJ1-1 | TRBV5-8 | - | ASSLAGGWTEAF
TRBJ2-5 | TRBV5-1 | once | ASSPSGSGGETQY
TRBJ2-1 | TRBV18 | - | ASSPSFDDRESSYNEQF
TRBJ1-2 | TRBV29-1 | - | SVESPDNYGYT
TRBJ1-6 | TRBV27 | - | ASAGGGGYGSPLH
TRBJ1-2 | TRBV6-5 | few | ASSYTGTGYT
TRBJ2-1 | TRBV7-9 | - | ASSSAYEQF
TRBJ2-1 | TRBV2 | - | ASSEAAGGTEQF
TRBJ2-1 | TRBV5-1 | - | ASSLGGGYNEQF
TRBJ1-3 | TRBV7-9 | once | ASSPRQGRYSGNTIY
TRBJ1-1 | TRBV4-2 | - | ASSQVGGGSAEAF
TRBJ2-5 | TRBV27 | - | ASSTPSGGGRQETQY
TRBJ2-7 | TRBV10-3 | - | AISGDSYEQY
TRBJ2-1 | TRBV18 | - | ASSLLAGGFVMDEQF
TRBJ2-1 | TRBV6-1 | - | ASSEAIHVLAGVDNEQF
TRBJ1-2 | TRBV5-4 | - | ASSRTEEGYGYT
TRBJ2-6 | TRBV5-3 | - | ARGHGEQSRANVLT
TRBJ2-1 | TRBV5-1 | - | ASSLAGGMYNEQF
TRBJ1-1 | TRBV11-3 | - | ASSLDAWGMANTEAF
TRBJ2-3 | TRBV19 | - | ASSRDLAGEGDTQY
TRBJ2-1 | TRBV7-2 | - | ASSSPGRGYNEQF
TRBJ2-5 | TRBV27 | - | ASSLRLQGVETQY
TRBJ1-2 | TRBV6-5 | - | ASKPPAGAYGYT
TRBJ2-5 | TRBV19 | - | ASSASGRGETQY
TRBJ1-1 | TRBV15 | - | ATSRAVPGEAF
TRBJ1-1 | TRBV9 | - | ASSKTPSNTEAF
TRBJ2-3 | TRBV2 | - | ASRSTFSTDTQY
TRBJ2-3 | TRBV6-1 | - | ASSGTSGRAGTDTQY
TRBJ1-6 | TRBV27 | large | ASRNLRTGNSPLH
TRBJ2-7 | TRBV1 | - | TSSQGLYEQY
TRBJ2-7 | TRBV5-4 | - | ASSGPESPAEQY
TRBJ1-1 | TRBV28 | - | ASSSPTGRDTEAF
TRBJ2-6 | TRBV5-6 | - | ASGRCNTQSRANVLT
TRBJ2-7 | TRBV7-9 | - | ASSFRSYEQY